A selection of T cell receptor beta chains follows, all from one sample in a study of immune heterogeneity within non-small cell lung tumors. In TCRdb, the multiplex PCR reads were re-called with MiXCR into one record per CDR3 protein. The repertoire holds over 8,000 distinct CDR3 sequences, around 17% seen once, with approximately 3.7% in the top ten. Sequenced sample: lung tumor tissue. Receptors were obtained from a man aged 35 to 55 with non-small cell lung cancer. Both conserved end residues are part of each CDR3. Each record gives: J gene, V gene, CDR3 protein.

TRBJ2-5	TRBV4-1	CASSQSRGGLETQYF
TRBJ2-5	TRBV7-2	CASSRTSGYDGTQYF
TRBJ2-3	TRBV27	CASSLRAGVADTQYF
TRBJ2-7	TRBV27	CASNPQRGGYEQYF
TRBJ1-3	TRBV9	CASSVKTPGESGNTIYF
TRBJ2-4	TRBV12-3/TRBV12-4	CASSPRGGLVAKNIQYF
TRBJ2-3	TRBV7-6	CASSRGGPTDTQYF
TRBJ2-7	TRBV28	CASNRPDTYEQYF
TRBJ1-1	TRBV19	CASSDRGLTEAFF
TRBJ1-2	TRBV9	CASSALTAVYGYTF
TRBJ1-2	TRBV13	CASRPGSYRGAGGYTF
TRBJ1-6	TRBV9	CASSSGQGRSYNSPLHF
TRBJ1-1	TRBV10-2	CASVRDRGGTEAFF
TRBJ2-7	TRBV18	CASSQRGRTASYEQYF
TRBJ2-5	TRBV7-3	CASSYLGRETQYF
TRBJ2-7	TRBV12-3/TRBV12-4	CASSPAGVSSYEQYF
TRBJ2-3	TRBV29-1	CSVDKRGRTDTQYF
TRBJ1-3	TRBV5-4	CASSPNLQGNTIYF
TRBJ1-2	TRBV9	CASSVEDGYTF
TRBJ2-2	TRBV4-1	CASSQETGSGELFF
TRBJ2-1	TRBV28	CASTTSGRIGSEQFF
TRBJ2-5	TRBV28	CASSSDSLLGTQYF
TRBJ1-4	TRBV12-3/TRBV12-4	CASSPNEKLFF
TRBJ2-7	TRBV19	CASRHASSYEQYF
TRBJ1-1	TRBV20-1	CSASSPGGATEAFF
TRBJ2-7	TRBV20-1	CSARVGEFSPYEQYF
TRBJ2-7	TRBV27	CASSLGTERGYEQYF
TRBJ2-2	TRBV20-1	CSGTDPNTGELFF
TRBJ2-7	TRBV6-5	CASSYSTGGSYEQYF
TRBJ2-5	TRBV11-3	CASSHARWGQADQETQYF
TRBJ2-7	TRBV28	CASIATGSSYEQYF
TRBJ2-4	TRBV5-1	CASSSWQGPNIQYF
TRBJ2-7	TRBV5-5	CASSFGLAGYEQYF
TRBJ2-1	TRBV7-9	CASSLRDSRLAWGPRYNEQFF
TRBJ2-3	TRBV20-1	CSAPSSGGALADTQYF
TRBJ2-7	TRBV20-1	CSARDVGGSSYEQYF
TRBJ2-1	TRBV7-3	CASSKSGSQDEQFF
TRBJ2-3	TRBV20-1	CSARGLAGGWVTDTQYF
TRBJ2-7	TRBV15	CATSRGLSKSGQGDYEQYF
TRBJ1-4	TRBV27	CASSLMGPATNEKLFF
TRBJ2-2	TRBV2	CASSQGTGELFF
TRBJ1-1	TRBV15	CATSRDGLANTEAFF
TRBJ1-6	TRBV6-2/TRBV6-3	CASSDGQGSNSPLHF
TRBJ1-5	TRBV19	CASSIESGNQPQHF
TRBJ2-1	TRBV6-1	CASSTEGQGGHEQFF
TRBJ2-1	TRBV20-1	CSAPRLADNEQFF
TRBJ2-3	TRBV5-1	CASSPSYTRDTQYF
TRBJ1-5	TRBV20-1	CSAGATDYQPQHF
TRBJ2-1	TRBV7-2	CASSPHMGVGSYNEQFF
TRBJ1-2	TRBV19	CASSTTPGSYTF
TRBJ2-7	TRBV20-1	CSARPPGREGLEQYF
TRBJ2-3	TRBV20-1	CSAAGQGAYTQYF
TRBJ2-1	TRBV19	CASSTSGIRDNEQFF
TRBJ2-1	TRBV19	CASSIDGGNEQFF
TRBJ1-1	TRBV6-2/TRBV6-3	CASSQTGGYTEAFF
TRBJ2-1	TRBV7-8	CASSLGANEQFF
TRBJ1-1	TRBV11-2	CASSYSQGYTEAFF
TRBJ2-7	TRBV3-2	CASSQNSTYEQYF
TRBJ1-5	TRBV19	CASSPGQFGQPQHF
TRBJ2-1	TRBV7-6	CASSVLAGGNEQFF